This T cell receptor beta chain was sequenced during a study of blood T cell dynamics during melanoma immunotherapy. CDR3 length: 15 residues. The germline V gene has CDR1 MNHNY and CDR2 SVGAGI (reference sequence). TCRdb's table, derived via immunoSEQ multiplex PCR, lists solely in-frame clones and lacks some. The sample has roughly 16,000 clones, approximately 94% seen once. The count of this clone is one. This sample's time point: week 3, after first cycle of checkpoint inhibitor. Apart from a couple of fast progressors, RECIST 1.1 response was judged 12 weeks post-infusion. Patients with prior systemic cancer treatment, concomitant immunosuppressants, or other active malignancies were excluded.

The source of this sequence is a human donor with melanoma. The source was effector memory CD8+ T cells from blood, collected from a patient treated with checkpoint blockade. This chain uses TRBV6-6 with TRBJ2-5; 8 bases map to TRBD2. Judging by the DNA end, TRBJ2-7 fits better; the J call may be wrong. CDR3 DNA: TGTGCCAGCAGTTTATCTAGCGGGCGACGATACGAGCAGTACTTC. Translated, it gives CASSLSSGRRYEQYF.